This T cell receptor (beta chain) was found in a study of blood T cell repertoires in COVID-19. Using immunoSEQ multiplex PCR, the repertoire was profiled, and TCRdb retains in-frame clones only, with some absent. The table includes about 220,000 clones, around 82% detected once. The V and J ends lost 1 base and 1 base respectively, with 7 bases between them. Germline V CDR1 and CDR2: LGHNT, FRNRAP. The CDR3 length is 14 residues. The chain combines TRBV12-5 with TRBJ1-1; D call uncertain. The sequenced material came from peripheral blood. The clonotype comes from a woman of 80 years or more with acute or convalescent COVID-19. The CDR3 spells CASGLEAGNTEAFF. The CDR3, as DNA: TGTGCTAGTGGTTTGGAAGCGGGGAACACTGAAGCTTTCTTT.